The source of this T cell receptor (beta chain) is a study of control samples from healthy donors and cancer patients. Per germline, CDR1 LNHDA and CDR2 SQIVND (reference sequence). This CDR3 has 15 amino acids. Between the trimmed V and J ends, which lost 5 bases and 3 bases, there was a span of 17 bases. Assay used: immunoSEQ multiplex PCR; TCRdb lists only in-frame clones, some missing. Seen here are around 40,000 clones, around 93% observed once, and the top ten hold about a fifth. The sample comprised PBMCs. The sequence was collected from a woman aged 40 to 50 with head and neck cancer. The chain recombines TRBV19 with TRBJ2-7; D tentatively reads TRBD1 or TRBD2 (5 bases each). CDR3 sequence reads: CASSAPGRYHYEQYF. The CDR3 DNA is TGTGCCAGTAGTGCCCCGGGACGGTACCACTACGAGCAGTACTTC.